This is a list of T cell receptor beta chains from one sample in a study of CD8 T cell repertoires and HIV-1 epitope variants. Only in-frame clones appear in the TCRdb table, and some are missing; sequencing was by immunoSEQ multiplex PCR. The sample has 4,000 to 6,000 clones, 55% to 70% seen once. These TCRs' antigens remain unknown. The sequencing sample was made of cultured CD8+ T cells derived from PBMCs. Receptors were obtained from a male donor with HIV. Both conserved end residues are part of each CDR3. A D gene is named only where the DNA matches it firmly. Clone size is given for some rows only: seen once, a few or many times, or a class if the clone is expanded.

clone_size j_call v_call d_call cdr3_aa cdr3_nt
NA TRBJ2-2 TRBV28 NA CASSPPEGASTGELFF TGTGCCAGCAGTCCCCCGGAGGGGGCAAGTACCGGGGAGCTGTTTTTT
NA TRBJ2-7 TRBV27 NA CASSYDSYEQYF TGTGCCAGCAGTTACGACAGCTACGAGCAGTACTTC
NA TRBJ2-1 TRBV29-1 TRBD2 CSVGLAGGHEQFF TGCAGCGTCGGACTAGCGGGGGGGCATGAGCAGTTCTTC
NA TRBJ2-5 TRBV5-4 NA CASSLSGGTQYF TGTGCCAGCAGCCTATCTGGGGGGACCCAGTACTTC
few TRBJ2-7 TRBV10-3 NA CAINEGLTYEQYF TGTGCCATCAACGAGGGCTTAACCTACGAGCAGTACTTC
NA TRBJ1-2 TRBV5-8 NA CASSQDPVELDYGYTF TGCGCCAGCAGCCAAGATCCCGTCGAACTCGACTATGGCTACACCTTC
NA TRBJ2-3 TRBV6-1 NA CASRQGGSVDTQYF TGTGCCAGCAGACAGGGTGGATCGGTGGATACGCAGTATTTT
NA TRBJ1-2 TRBV2 TRBD1 CASSDRDRGLGYTF TGTGCCAGCAGCGACCGGGACAGGGGGCTCGGCTACACCTTC
NA TRBJ2-7 TRBV7-4 NA CASSLRAGEQYF TGTGCCAGCAGCTTACGAGCGGGCGAGCAGTACTTC
few TRBJ1-1 TRBV19 TRBD1 CASSVGTVEAFF TGTGCCAGTAGTGTCGGGACAGTAGAAGCTTTCTTT
few TRBJ1-2 TRBV21-1 NA CASSKAPGEVPNGYTF TGTGCCAGCAGCAAAGCCCCGGGTGAAGTTCCGAATGGCTACACCTTC
NA TRBJ1-6 TRBV2 NA CASSSGTQNSPLHF TGTGCCAGCAGTTCCGGGACACAGAATTCACCCCTCCACTTT
few TRBJ1-5 TRBV5-5 TRBD1 CASSFQGADQPQHF TGTGCCAGCAGCTTCCAGGGGGCTGATCAGCCCCAGCATTTT
NA TRBJ2-1 TRBV28 TRBD2 CASSFRVAGSEQFF TGTGCCAGCAGTTTTAGGGTAGCGGGGAGTGAGCAGTTCTTC
NA TRBJ2-1 TRBV4-3 TRBD2 CASSQDPAGASNEQFF TGCGCCAGCAGCCAAGACCCAGCGGGGGCCTCCAATGAGCAGTTCTTC
NA TRBJ2-7 TRBV27 NA CASSHLDGSESSYEQYF TGTGCCAGCAGTCACCTAGACGGGTCTGAGAGCTCCTACGAGCAGTACTTC
few TRBJ2-7 TRBV6-5 NA CASSYVRLPYEQYF TGTGCCAGCAGTTACGTTCGCTTACCCTACGAGCAGTACTTC
few TRBJ1-2 TRBV6-6 NA CASSHEEVPNYGYTF TGTGCCAGCAGTCACGAGGAGGTCCCGAACTATGGCTACACCTTC
NA TRBJ2-7 TRBV5-1 TRBD2 CASSPLGTSSYEQYF TGCGCCAGCAGCCCTCTAGGGACTAGCTCCTACGAGCAGTACTTC
once TRBJ2-1 TRBV7-9 TRBD2 CASSRGLAGEIYNEQFF TGTGCCAGCAGCCGCGGACTAGCGGGGGAGATCTACAATGAGCAGTTCTTC
NA TRBJ2-1 TRBV7-3 TRBD1 CASSLAGQGSYNEQFF TGTGCCAGCAGCTTAGCGGGACAGGGCTCCTACAATGAGCAGTTCTTC
NA TRBJ2-1 TRBV9 NA CASSVGTDNEQFF TGTGCCAGCAGCGTAGGGACAGATAATGAGCAGTTCTTC
NA TRBJ2-2 TRBV6-5 NA CASSSGTAQFGELFF TGTGCCAGCAGTTCCGGGACTGCGCAATTCGGGGAGCTGTTTTTT
NA TRBJ1-1 TRBV18 NA CASSPASPEAFF TGTGCCAGCTCACCTGCGAGTCCTGAAGCTTTCTTT
NA TRBJ2-7 TRBV10-3 NA CAISVDSSYEQYF TGTGCCATCAGTGTCGACAGCTCCTACGAGCAGTACTTC
NA TRBJ1-4 TRBV28 NA CASSFRTTNEKLFF TGTGCCAGCAGTTTTCGAACAACTAATGAAAAACTGTTTTTT
few TRBJ2-7 TRBV7-2 TRBD2 CASSSRGGLAYEQYF TGTGCCAGCAGCTCCAGGGGGGGACTAGCGTACGAGCAGTACTTC